The 21 T cell receptor beta chains below come from one sample, sequenced in a study of response to subunit inactivated influenza vaccine. TCRdb fed the RT-PCR reads into MiXCR, producing one record per CDR3 protein. Of 700,000 to 800,000 distinct CDR3 sequences listed, 18% are singletons. The specimen was PBMCs from blood, collected about 5 days after vaccination. Receptors were obtained from a man aged 45-65 years who received an inactivated influenza vaccine.

This sequence joins TRBV12-3 or TRBV12-4 and TRBJ2-7; 7 bases line up with TRBD2. Unmatched junction bases numbered 5, after V lost 2 bases and J lost 1 base. This CDR3 is 15 amino acids long. In DNA form, the CDR3 reads TGTGCCAGCAGTTTATCGGCTAGCGGATCCTACGAGCAGTACTTC. Protein sequence: CASSLSASGSYEQYF.

This clonotype came up a few times. The J gene is TRBJ2-7, the V gene TRBV2, with D possibly being TRBD1 or TRBD2 (5 bases each). Trimming stripped 8 bases from V and 4 bases from J, with 15 bases between. Germline lookup yields CDR1 SNHLY and CDR2 FYNNEI. This CDR3 comprises 13 residues. The CDR3 is CASRPGRQYEQYF. The CDR3 DNA reads as TGTGCCAGCCGCCCGGGACGGCAGTACGAGCAGTACTTC.

In its sample, this clonotype was seen a few times. V and J are TRBV7-3 and TRBJ2-5, with TRBD1 as a possible D gene (5 bases). The germline V and J ends were trimmed by 5 bases and 7 bases, with 17 bases remaining between them. There are 14 residues in the CDR3. Germline V gives CDR1 SGHTA, CDR2 FQGTGA. CDR3 coding DNA: TGTGCCAGCAGCGTTTATCAGGGTTCTGGGACCCAGTACTTC. Translation: CASSVYQGSGTQYF.

This clonotype appeared many times. The V gene is TRBV12-3 or TRBV12-4, the J gene TRBJ1-1, with 8 bases matching TRBD1. V was clipped by 7 bases and J by 1 base; unmatched bases: 5. CDR3 length: 14 residues. CDR3: CASKGQGANTEAFF. Written as DNA, the CDR3 is TGTGCCAGCAAAGGACAGGGAGCGAACACTGAAGCTTTCTTT.

The chain couples TRBV6-5 to TRBJ1-6, with 9 bases that match TRBD1. The germline V gene encodes CDR1 MNHEY and CDR2 SVGAGI. V lost 2 bases to trimming and J lost 10 bases; unmatched junction nucleotides: 6. The CDR3 has 15 amino acids. This CDR3 reads CASSYSTGGLSPLHF. DNA of the CDR3: TGTGCCAGCAGTTACAGTACAGGGGGCTTGTCACCCCTCCACTTT.

This clonotype was seen at least ten times. This rearrangement joins TRBV5-1 to TRBJ1-2, with D unresolved. The CDR3 runs to 14 residues. CDR1 and CDR2 (germline): SGHRS, YFSETQ. The V end was cut by 0 bases, the J end by 0 bases, with 6 bases between. Written as DNA, the CDR3 is TGCGCCAGCAGCTTGGACGGAGCTAACTATGGCTACACCTTC. Protein product: CASSLDGANYGYTF.

The CDR3 DNA reads TGCGCCAGCAGCCCAGGGGGCGCCTACTATGGCTACACCTTC. Translation gives CASSPGGAYYGYTF. V is TRBV5-1 and J is TRBJ1-2; 8 nucleotides line up with TRBD1. The V segment lost 4 bases and the J segment 3 bases; nucleotides outside the gene matches: 5. There are 14 residues in the CDR3. The germline V gene encodes CDR1 SGHRS and CDR2 YFSETQ.

This CDR3 is CASSVALAGGTDTQYF. CDR3 DNA: TGTGCCAGCAGCGTAGCCCTAGCGGGGGGCACAGATACGCAGTATTTT. The J gene is TRBJ2-3, the V gene TRBV9; 10 positions agree with TRBD2. Losses at the gene ends were 0 bases for V and 1 base for J; bases not matched to a gene: 2. The CDR3 consists of 16 residues. CDR1 and CDR2 (germline): SGDLS, YYNGEE.

Only a few counts were recorded for this clonotype. J is TRBJ2-3 and V is TRBV4-3, with 7 bases identical to TRBD2. Per the germline V gene, CDR1 is LGHNA and CDR2 is YSLEER. CDR3 length: 16 residues. V was clipped by 4 bases and J by 0 bases; unmatched bases: 7. The CDR3 nucleotides read TGCGCCAGCAGCCCAAGACTAGCTTGGAGCACAGATACGCAGTATTTT. This sequence encodes CASSPRLAWSTDTQYF.

This clonotype appeared a few times. The genes are TRBV4-3 and TRBJ2-7; D possibly matches TRBD1 or TRBD2 (5 bases each). CDR1 and CDR2 (germline): LGHNA, YSLEER. The V end lost 0 bases, the J end lost 0 bases, and 12 bases lay between the germline ends. The CDR3 contains 16 residues. The CDR3 nucleotides read TGCGCCAGCAGCCAAGACGGGACCAGCCCCTCCTACGAGCAGTACTTC. Translated, it gives CASSQDGTSPSYEQYF.

V and J are TRBV6-1 and TRBJ2-5; no clear D. This CDR3 is 12 amino acids long. Trimming stripped 4 bases from V and 10 bases from J, with 13 bases between. From germline, CDR1 is MNHNS and CDR2 SASEGT. In DNA, the CDR3 is TGTGCCAGCAGTGGGGTCGCTGTGAGCCAGTACTTC. Translation: CASSGVAVSQYF.

This clonotype was seen a handful of times. The chain links TRBV7-6 to TRBJ1-4; D not certain. V was trimmed by 5 bases and J by 10 bases, leaving 11 bases between them. Germline V CDR1 and CDR2: SGHVS, FNYEAQ. This CDR3 is built from 12 residues. The CDR3 here is CASSRGWGKLFF. The CDR3 nucleotides read TGTGCCAGCAGCCGTGGTTGGGGAAAACTGTTTTTT.

This clonotype appeared a few times. The CDR3 coding sequence is TGCAGCGTCGGGCAGACTAGCGGACAAGAGACCCAGTACTTC. This sequence encodes CSVGQTSGQETQYF. The J gene is TRBJ2-5, the V gene TRBV29-1; 9 bases agree with TRBD2. CDR3 length equals 14 residues. Germline CDR1 reads SQVTM; CDR2 reads ANQGSEA. Trimming took 6 bases from V and 2 from J; bases not matched to a gene: 7.

This clonotype was observed a handful of times. The rearrangement links TRBV10-3 to TRBJ1-1; D is uncertain. Trimming removed 8 bases from V and 0 bases from J, with 10 bases in between. The CDR3 is 13 amino acids. Germline-derived CDR1 and CDR2 are ENHRY and SYGVKD. CDR3 region: CAISRALNTEAFF. CDR3 nucleotides: TGTGCCATCTCTAGAGCACTGAACACTGAAGCTTTCTTT.

This clonotype was detected a few times. The gene calls are TRBV10-3 and TRBJ2-3; TRBD2 matches at 8 bases. Germline CDR1 is ENHRY and CDR2 is SYGVKD. The CDR3 runs 14 residues. Unmatched junction bases numbered 4, after V lost 2 bases and J lost 6 bases. CDR3 in DNA: TGTGCCATCAGTGAGAGGAGCGGGAGCGATACGCAGTATTTT. Translation gives CAISERSGSDTQYF.

The rearrangement uses TRBV7-2 and TRBJ2-5; 9 bases fit TRBD1. Germline values: CDR1 SGHTA, CDR2 FQGNSA. CDR3 size: 15 residues. J lost 8 bases, V lost 5 bases, and 12 bases had no gene match. This chain's CDR3 is CASSPTGGGRNTQYF. The CDR3 DNA sequence: TGTGCCAGCAGCCCAACAGGGGGCGGACGAAATACCCAGTACTTC.

The table lists this clonotype with many counts. The V call is TRBV7-9, the J call TRBJ2-1; 10 nucleotides match TRBD1. Unmatched junction bases numbered 1, after V lost 6 bases and J lost 2 bases. The CDR3 consists of 14 residues. Germline CDR1 and CDR2: SEHNR and FQNEAQ (reference sequence). The CDR3 loop reads CASRGQGAYNEQFF. The CDR3 region has the DNA TGTGCCAGCAGAGGACAGGGGGCCTACAATGAGCAGTTCTTC. The full variable domain, with the rest looked up from reference TRBV7-9 and TRBJ2-1, is DTGVSQNPRHKITKRGQNVTFRCDPISEHNRLYWYRQTLGQGPEFLTYFQNEAQLEKSRLLSDRFSAERPKGSFSTLEIQRTEQGDSAMYLCASRGQGAYNEQFFGPGTRLTVL.

This clonotype was detected only a few times. The chain links TRBV7-2 to TRBJ1-6, with D tentatively TRBD1 (6 bases). Germline CDR1 SGHTA, CDR2 FQGNSA. V lost 5 bases to trimming and J lost 9 bases, with 20 bases between them. The CDR3 runs to 16 residues. The CDR3 is CASSPSRGDLSSPLHF. The CDR3 region has the DNA TGTGCCAGCAGCCCTTCAAGGGGGGATCTTAGTTCACCCCTCCACTTT.

A remark on this clonotype: One end of the junction does not line up with germline, which may come from a read error. V and J are TRBV7-8 and TRBJ2-7; D tentatively reads TRBD1 or TRBD2 (6 bases each). The CDR3 covers 15 residues. Germline assignment: CDR1 SGHVS and CDR2 FQNEAQ. CDR3 in amino acids: CSSLLSPGGPYEQYF. The CDR3 region has the DNA TGTTCCAGCCTTCTCTCGCCCGGGGGCCCCTACGAGCAGTACTTC.

V and J are TRBV7-9 and TRBJ1-1; 7 bases are shared with TRBD1. Germline CDR1 and CDR2: SEHNR and FQNEAQ (reference sequence). The CDR3 contains 15 residues. J lost 1 base, V lost 5 bases, and 7 bases had no gene match. This chain's CDR3 is CASSPPGQRNTEAFF. CDR3 sequence (DNA): TGTGCCAGCAGCCCCCCGGGACAGAGGAACACTGAAGCTTTCTTT.

Many counts were recorded for this clonotype. The rearrangement uses TRBV6-2 or TRBV6-3 and TRBJ2-5; unclear D gene. The CDR3 is 19 residues long. Germline V gives CDR1 MNHEY, CDR2 SVGEGT. Trimming cost V 0 bases and J 4 bases, with 24 bases left between them. In DNA form, the CDR3 reads TGTGCCAGCAGTTACTCGACTGGGCCACCCCAATATTCAAGAGAGACCCAGTACTTC. Translating gives CASSYSTGPPQYSRETQYF.